One and the same sample provided the 32 T cell receptor beta chains below, sequenced in a study of neurological immune-mediated disorders. TCRdb passed the 5' RACE reads through MiXCR, listing each CDR3 protein once. Among roughly 60,000 distinct CDR3 sequences, about an eighth were seen once, and the ten largest hold approximately 1.8%. The sequencing input was PBMCs. The origin of the receptors is a man in his sixties in good health.

This clonotype showed up many times. The CDR3 loop is CASSFQGGSETQYF. CDR3 nucleotides: TGTGCCAGCAGTTTTCAGGGGGGCTCGGAGACCCAGTACTTC. The chain links TRBV6-5 to TRBJ2-5, with D possibly being TRBD1 (7 bases). The germline V gene encodes CDR1 MNHEY and CDR2 SVGAGI. V was cut by 4 bases and J by 5 bases, with 14 bases left in between. This CDR3 comprises 14 residues.

In its sample, this clonotype was seen many times. The CDR3 protein is CASSEMGQGSQPQHF. The CDR3 coding sequence is TGTGCCAGCAGTGAAATGGGACAGGGGAGTCAGCCCCAGCATTTT. The V gene is TRBV6-1, the J gene TRBJ1-5; TRBD1 aligns across 10 bases. The CDR3 covers 15 residues. Germline V lookup: CDR1 MNHNS, CDR2 SASEGT. J lost 6 bases, V lost 2 bases, and 4 bases had no gene match.

This clonotype has a count of ten or more. The chain is built from TRBV20-1 and TRBJ2-3, with D possibly being TRBD2 (7 bases). CDR1 DFQATT and CDR2 SNEGSKA come from the germline V gene (reference sequence). The CDR3 is made up of 14 amino acids. Deletions cut 5 bases from V and 2 bases from J, with 14 bases between. The CDR3 bases are TGCAGTGCTCTGCGGGGGCTACCCACAGATACGCAGTATTTT. It yields the protein CSALRGLPTDTQYF.

In its sample, this clonotype was seen many times. The chain carries TRBV5-5 and TRBJ2-1; a weak D match, TRBD1 (5 bases). Germline CDR1 and CDR2: SGHKS and YYEKEE (reference sequence). Trimming took off 6 bases at V and 6 bases at J, with 7 bases between the two ends. The CDR3 has 11 residues. CDR3: CASTQGNEQFF. In nucleotides, the CDR3 is TGTGCCAGCACCCAGGGCAATGAGCAGTTCTTC.

This clonotype showed up many times. The chain couples TRBV6-5 to TRBJ1-2; D possibly corresponds to TRBD1 (5 bases). The CDR3 runs 13 residues. The V and J ends lost 4 bases and 4 bases respectively, with 10 bases between them. Germline CDR1 MNHEY, CDR2 SVGAGI. CDR3 amino acids: CASSFGGSYGYTF. The DNA for the CDR3 is TGTGCCAGCAGTTTTGGGGGGTCCTATGGCTACACCTTC.

As regards this clonotype: A read error may explain this, as a much larger clone is one base away. The V and J genes are TRBV12-3 or TRBV12-4 and TRBJ1-4; D remains ambiguous. Between the trimmed V and J ends, which lost 7 bases and 6 bases, there was a span of 12 bases. The CDR3 has 13 residues. The CDR3 coding sequence is TGTGCCAGCACCCGGAGCGTGGATGAAAAACTGTTTTTT. Residues: CASTRSVDEKLFF.

This clonotype was recorded a few times. V is TRBV20-1 and J is TRBJ1-5, with a possible D match to TRBD1 (5 bases). The CDR3 has 15 amino acids. The V gene's germline CDR1 is DFQATT and CDR2 SNEGSKA (reference sequence). V was pared by 0 bases and J by 7 bases, with 16 bases between. CDR3 coding DNA: TGCAGTGCTAGAGATTCGGCCAGACGGGACCAGCCCCAGCATTTT. It is translated as CSARDSARRDQPQHF.

This clonotype has ten or more counts. The chain joins TRBV5-1 to TRBJ2-1, with TRBD2 as a possible D gene (6 bases). CDR1 and CDR2 (germline): SGHRS, YFSETQ. The CDR3 covers 15 residues. V shed 7 bases and J shed 3 bases, with 17 bases lying between them. CDR3 protein: CASAVGGTSYNEQFF. The CDR3 nucleotides are TGCGCCAGCGCAGTCGGGGGAACGAGCTACAATGAGCAGTTCTTC.

This clonotype has at least ten counts. V gene TRBV5-1 combines with J gene TRBJ2-2; weak D call: TRBD2 (6 bases). CDR3 size: 14 residues. The V end lost 1 base, the J end lost 6 bases, and 10 bases lay between the germline ends. Germline V gene lookup returns CDR1 SGHRS and CDR2 YFSETQ. CDR3 bases: TGCGCCAGCAGCTTGCGGAGGGCCGCCGGGGAGCTGTTTTTT. Translated, it gives CASSLRRAAGELFF.

This clonotype was detected many times. J is TRBJ1-1 and V is TRBV5-5, with D unclear. The germline V and J ends were trimmed by 0 bases and 11 bases, with 17 bases remaining between them. Germline loops: CDR1 SGHKS, CDR2 YYEKEE (reference sequence). This CDR3 is built from 14 residues. The DNA of the CDR3 is TGTGCCAGCAGCTTGGGGACCGGCATGGTCCCGGCTTTCTTT. It codes for CASSLGTGMVPAFF.

As to this clonotype: One junction end disagrees with the germline gene, perhaps due to a read error. The V call is TRBV7-9, the J call TRBJ1-5; D is unclear. The germline V gene encodes CDR1 SEHNR and CDR2 FQNEAQ (reference sequence). This CDR3 has 18 amino acids. In DNA form, the CDR3 reads TGCGCCAGCAGCTTAGTGGGAGAGGAAGCGTTCAGCAATCAGCCCCGGCATTTT. Translated: CASSLVGEEAFSNQPRHF.

This clonotype was observed many times. The J gene is TRBJ1-4, the V gene TRBV5-6, with 10 bases that match TRBD1. The CDR3 is 16 amino acids. CDR1 and CDR2 (germline): SGHDT, YYEEEE. The V gene end was trimmed by 4 bases and the J gene end by 8 bases; junction bases not matched to a gene: 11. CDR3 residues: CASSRGTGAQREKLFF. The DNA of the CDR3 is TGTGCCAGCAGCCGAGGGACAGGGGCCCAGAGAGAAAAACTGTTTTTT. The full variable domain, completed using reference TRBV5-6 and TRBJ1-4, is DAGVTQSPTHLIKTRGQQVTLRCSPKSGHDTVSWYQQALGQGPQFIFQYYEEEERQRGNFPDRFSGHQFPNYSSELNVNALLLGDSALYLCASSRGTGAQREKLFFGSGTQLSVL.

This clonotype was seen at least ten times. This chain connects TRBV7-2 to TRBJ2-5; possible D gene TRBD1, 6 bases. Looked up from germline, CDR1 is SGHTA and CDR2 is FQGNSA. CDR3 length equals 14 residues. V gave up 4 bases and J gave up 6 bases, with 15 bases separating them. The CDR3 loop is CASSSGIQGKTQYF. The CDR3 nucleotides are TGTGCCAGCAGCTCAGGGATCCAGGGGAAGACCCAGTACTTC.

This clonotype was seen at least ten times. The rearrangement links TRBV6-5 to TRBJ1-5, with 8 positions matching TRBD1. This CDR3 has 18 amino acids. V was clipped by 0 bases and J by 6 bases; unmatched bases: 13. CDR1 and CDR2 from the germline V gene are MNHEY and SVGAGI. Here the CDR3 DNA reads TGTGCCAGCAGTTACTCAAGGCCCAGCTCAGGGGGCGGTCAGCCCCAGCATTTT. Its translation: CASSYSRPSSGGGQPQHF.

In its sample, this clonotype was seen many times. The chain is built from TRBV7-2 and TRBJ1-1; D gene uncertain. V was clipped by 2 bases and J by 7 bases, with 11 bases between them. The germline V gene encodes CDR1 SGHTA and CDR2 FQGNSA. CDR3 length: 13 residues. CDR3 nucleotide sequence: TGTGCCAGCAGCTTACTGGCCGGCGATGAAGCTTTCTTT. Its translation: CASSLLAGDEAFF.

At least ten counts were recorded for this clonotype. The chain links TRBV7-9 to TRBJ1-5, with 8 positions matching TRBD1. Germline V CDR1 and CDR2: SEHNR, FQNEAQ (reference sequence). V lost 3 bases to trimming and J lost 5 bases; unmatched junction nucleotides: 3. This CDR3 has 14 residues. The CDR3 loop is CASSLAGGDQPQHF. The DNA for the CDR3 is TGTGCCAGCAGCTTGGCAGGGGGCGATCAGCCCCAGCATTTT.

This clonotype has a count of ten or more. The V call is TRBV7-2, the J call TRBJ1-5; D may be TRBD1 (5 bases). From germline, CDR1 is SGHTA and CDR2 FQGNSA. Trimming cost V 1 base and J 6 bases, with 16 bases left between them. The CDR3 sequence is 16 residues long. The CDR3 region has the DNA TGTGCCAGCAGCTTAGGCCCTCCCGGGGCGGGTCAGCCCCAGCATTTT. Amino acid sequence: CASSLGPPGAGQPQHF.

This clonotype was recorded a few times. V is TRBV5-6 and J is TRBJ2-1; a possible D gene is TRBD2 (6 bases). The germline CDR1 and CDR2 sequences are SGHDT and YYEEEE. V lost 0 bases and J lost 7, with 8 bases in between. There are 13 residues in the CDR3. The CDR3: CASSLGGVNEQFF. In nucleotides, the CDR3 is TGTGCCAGCAGCTTGGGGGGGGTGAATGAGCAGTTCTTC.

At least ten counts were recorded for this clonotype. The gene calls are TRBV27 and TRBJ1-6; D is unresolved. This CDR3 is 16 amino acids long. Trimming stripped 2 bases from V and 0 bases from J, with 8 bases between. Germline V gives CDR1 MNHEY, CDR2 SMNVEV (reference sequence). This CDR3 reads CASSLSKSSYNSPLHF. As DNA, the CDR3 is TGTGCCAGCAGTTTAAGCAAGAGCTCCTATAATTCACCCCTCCACTTT.

This clonotype was counted ten times or more. The rearrangement links TRBV5-1 to TRBJ1-1; D might be TRBD1 (6 bases). Germline loops: CDR1 SGHRS, CDR2 YFSETQ. The CDR3 length is 16 residues. Trimming took off 0 bases at V and 0 bases at J, with 12 bases between the two ends. CDR3 loop: CASSLGGGTMNTEAFF. The CDR3 DNA sequence: TGCGCCAGCAGCTTGGGGGGAGGGACAATGAACACTGAAGCTTTCTTT.

V and J are TRBV12-3 or TRBV12-4 and TRBJ2-5; D gene unclear. The V end lost 2 bases, the J end lost 2 bases, and 6 bases lay between the germline ends. The CDR3 spans 13 residues. The chain's CDR3 is CASSLWGQETQYF. Written as DNA, the CDR3 is TGTGCCAGCAGTTTATGGGGACAAGAGACCCAGTACTTC.

This clonotype came up many times. The rearrangement joins TRBV7-2 to TRBJ2-3, with 9 bases identical to TRBD1. The CDR3 loop spans 16 amino acids. The V segment lost 7 bases and the J segment 3 bases; nucleotides outside the gene matches: 11. Per the germline V gene, CDR1 is SGHTA and CDR2 is FQGNSA. The CDR3 bases are TGTGCCAGCAACCAGTACGGACAGGGGCTAACAGATACGCAGTATTTT. Translating it yields CASNQYGQGLTDTQYF.

Many counts were recorded for this clonotype. The V gene is TRBV6-5, the J gene TRBJ2-4, with D perhaps being TRBD1 or TRBD2 (5 bases each). The CDR3 is 15 residues long. CDR1 is MNHEY and CDR2 is SVGAGI in the germline V gene. V dropped 0 bases and J dropped 4 bases, with 10 bases sitting between them. CDR3 in amino acids: CASSYSRGSKNIQYF. CDR3 bases: TGTGCCAGCAGTTACTCGAGGGGCTCTAAAAACATTCAGTACTTC.

This clonotype was found many times. The chain uses TRBV18 and TRBJ2-1; TRBD1 aligns across 11 bases. V was clipped by 3 bases and J by 3 bases; unmatched bases: 4. The CDR3 is 16 residues long. CDR1 and CDR2 from the germline V gene are KGHSH and LQKENI. Written as DNA, the CDR3 is TGTGCCAGCTCACCTGCCGGGACAGGGGGCTACAATGAGCAGTTCTTC. Its translation: CASSPAGTGGYNEQFF. The full variable domain, its missing parts supplied by reference TRBV18 and TRBJ2-1, is NAGVMQNPRHLVRRRGQEARLRCSPMKGHSHVYWYRQLPEEGLKFMVYLQKENIIDESGMPKERFSAEFPKEGPSILRIQQVVRGDSAAYFCASSPAGTGGYNEQFFGPGTRLTVL.

This clonotype showed up just a few times. Possible read error: a much larger clone is one base away. The gene calls are TRBV5-1 and TRBJ1-2, with 7 bases that match TRBD1. Germline V gene sequence: CDR1 SGHRS, CDR2 YFSETQ. The CDR3 sequence is 13 residues long. The CDR3 DNA reads as TGCGCCAGCAGCACGGGACAGCCCTATTGCTACACCTTC. This codes for CASSTGQPYCYTF. Variable domain in full (rest from reference TRBV5-1 and TRBJ1-2): KAGVTQTPRYLIKTRGQQVTLSCSPISGHRSVSWYQQTPGQGLQFLFEYFSETQRNKGNFPGRFSGRQFSNSRSEMNVSTLELGDSALYLCASSTGQPYCYTFGSGTRLTVV.

The table lists this clonotype with many counts. This chain links TRBV12-3 or TRBV12-4 with TRBJ1-6; D unresolved. The CDR3 is 12 amino acids. Trimming took off 4 bases at V and 13 bases at J, with 11 bases between the two ends. Here the CDR3 DNA reads TGTGCCAGCAGTTCTTTAGGGTTGCCCCTCCACTTT. Translating it yields CASSSLGLPLHF.

This chain joins TRBV3-1 and TRBJ2-7; a weak D match, TRBD1 (6 bases). The CDR3 runs 13 residues. Trimming pared 4 bases from V and 4 bases from J, leaving 11 bases between. Germline V CDR1 and CDR2: LGHDT, YNNKEL (reference sequence). This chain's CDR3 is CASSLSDRYEQYF. The CDR3 DNA is TGTGCCAGCAGCCTCTCGGACAGATACGAGCAGTACTTC.

This clonotype was counted only a few times. This rearrangement joins TRBV5-1 to TRBJ2-7; D perhaps matches TRBD1 (6 bases). Trimming cost V 1 base and J 4 bases, with 12 bases left between them. This CDR3 contains 14 residues. Germline CDR1 and CDR2: SGHRS and YFSETQ. Here the CDR3 reads CASSLLGANYEQYF. The CDR3 DNA follows: TGCGCCAGCAGCTTGTTGGGGGCGAATTACGAGCAGTACTTC.

This clonotype appeared many times. The chain is built from TRBV10-3 and TRBJ1-5; TRBD1 agrees at 7 bases. CDR3 length: 14 residues. V gave up 3 bases and J gave up 7 bases; unmatched junction bases: 6. CDR1 and CDR2 from the germline V gene are ENHRY and SYGVKD. The CDR3 DNA reads TGTGCCATCAGTGATGAGCAGGGGGGACAGCCCCAGCATTTT. Protein: CAISDEQGGQPQHF.

There are many counts of this clonotype. CDR3 sequence: CASSKSGTGLSEQYF. As DNA, the CDR3 is TGCGCCAGCAGCAAGTCCGGGACAGGTCTATCCGAGCAGTACTTC. The V gene is TRBV4-3, the J gene TRBJ2-7; 8 nucleotides line up with TRBD1. CDR3 size: 15 residues. The ends lost 5 bases at V and 6 bases at J; junction bases unmatched: 12. CDR1 is LGHNA, CDR2 YSLEER, per germline.

This clonotype was detected many times. J is TRBJ2-7 and V is TRBV14, with D possibly matching TRBD1 (6 bases). The CDR3 runs to 17 residues. Germline CDR1 SGHDN, CDR2 FVKESK. The V end was cut by 1 base, the J end by 1 base, with 17 bases between. The CDR3 sequence: CASSQGVLRGGSYEQYF. Here the CDR3 DNA reads TGTGCCAGCAGCCAAGGCGTGCTGAGAGGGGGATCCTACGAGCAGTACTTC.

In this sample, this clonotype turned up many times. J is TRBJ1-1 and V is TRBV10-3; 9 bases are shared with TRBD1. Germline V gene sequence: CDR1 ENHRY, CDR2 SYGVKD. The V segment lost 5 bases and the J segment 3 bases; nucleotides outside the gene matches: 1. There are 13 residues in the CDR3. In DNA, the CDR3 is TGTGCCATCAGTCGGGACAGGGACACTGAAGCTTTCTTT. Protein sequence: CAISRDRDTEAFF.